Here is one TCR beta chain with its context. Its antigen is still unknown. After constant-region reverse-primer amplification, full-length variable regions underwent semi-nested PCR with Nested Universal Primer A. TCRdb independently ran MiXCR on the 5' RACE reads; one entry per CDR3 protein. Among tens of thousands of distinct CDR3 sequences listed, about a fifth were seen once. Overall study results and limits: Tumor Tregs overlapped most with tumor, then blood, naive CD4+ cells. The larger-cohort validation was restricted to a single TCR beta V-J rearrangement rather than whole repertoires. Tumor memory CD4+ T cell TCR gene usage was found to cluster with blood and lymph node memory CD4+ cells and with lymph node naive CD4+ cells.

The CDR3 is 15 amino acids. V was pared by 5 bases and J by 10 bases, with 16 bases of the junction left unmatched. Germline CDR1 and CDR2: SNHLY and FYNNEI. The sorted Tregs were CD4+CD25+CD127-/low cells. The sequenced material came from Tregs sorted from a lymph node. The origin of this receptor is a female donor with breast cancer. The V gene is TRBV2, the J gene TRBJ1-1; 7 bases align to TRBD1. The CDR3 sequence: CASSTMGQLTEGAFF. CDR3 sequence (DNA): TGTGCCAGCAGTACGATGGGACAGCTAACCGAGGGAGCTTTCTTT.